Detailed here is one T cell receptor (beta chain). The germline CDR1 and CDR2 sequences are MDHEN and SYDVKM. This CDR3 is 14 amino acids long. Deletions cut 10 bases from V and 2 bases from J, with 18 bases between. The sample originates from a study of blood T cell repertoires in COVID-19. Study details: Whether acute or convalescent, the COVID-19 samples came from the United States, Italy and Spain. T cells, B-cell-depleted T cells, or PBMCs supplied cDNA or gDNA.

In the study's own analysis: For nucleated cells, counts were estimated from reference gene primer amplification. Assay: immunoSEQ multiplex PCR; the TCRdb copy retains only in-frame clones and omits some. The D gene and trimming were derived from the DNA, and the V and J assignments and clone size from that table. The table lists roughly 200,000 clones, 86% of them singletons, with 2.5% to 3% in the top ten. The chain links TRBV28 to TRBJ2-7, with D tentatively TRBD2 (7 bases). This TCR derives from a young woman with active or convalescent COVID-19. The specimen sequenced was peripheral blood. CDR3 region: CATRTGGRAYEQYF. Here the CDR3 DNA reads TGTGCCACCAGAACGGGGGGCCGGGCCTACGAGCAGTACTTC.